The clone carrying this TCR beta chain came up many times. The target antigen is unknown. This specimen belongs to a study of neurological immune-mediated disorders. The study's findings and limits: The multiple sclerosis repertoire cluster had no association with any clinical or MRI feature.

This CDR3 has 14 residues. Germline V gene sequence: CDR1 SEHNR, CDR2 FQNEAQ (reference sequence). The ends were cut back, 0 bases at V and 5 bases at J, with 7 bases in the middle. 5'RACE generated cDNA with 10-nucleotide random UMIs. MiXCR, run by TCRdb on the 5' RACE reads, gives a single entry per CDR3 protein. The table lists about 55,000 distinct CDR3 sequences, 3.6% of them singletons. The sequenced sample consisted of PBMCs. The receptor comes from a man between 25 and 39 years old with multiple sclerosis. The gene calls are TRBV7-9 and TRBJ2-2, with unresolved D. CDR3 loop: CASSLALSTGELFF. The CDR3 nucleotides read TGTGCCAGCAGCTTAGCACTCAGTACCGGGGAGCTGTTTTTT.